This T cell receptor beta chain originates from a study of T cell responses to AZD1222 COVID-19 vaccine (dated by TCRdb to about 2021). For the study in its entirety: AZD1222 recipients with second doses at about 4 weeks or about 12 weeks were pooled, because spike-specific TCR depth and breadth did not differ between schedules. A total of over 230 trial participants underwent TCR sequencing, of whom some 210 received two doses of AZD1222 and about 25 received two doses of the MenACWY control vaccine. Trial participants were enrolled by age into subgroups of 18-55, 56-69 and 70-plus years, and 148, 28 and 57 TCR-sequenced participants, respectively, were included in these subgroups. General conclusions and limits of the study: Reportedly, close to half of the unique spike-specific TCRs recognized epitopes lying outside the regions that are mutated in the B.1.351 and B.1.1.7 variants. Only 5 to 7 AZD1222 recipients were SARS-CoV-2 seropositive at baseline, limiting conclusions about previously exposed vaccinees. The whole spike protein was spanned by vaccine-associated CD4 TCRs, and dominant responses were seen in regions 160-218 and 743-854. Participants were mostly white British, with more females than males. The authors suggested clonal diversity may have been underestimated. Because no day 14 peak-response samples were available, the repertoires could be characterized only after the peak T cell response. In the small 56-69-year group, the increase in depth fell short of significance, most likely because of low power. Spike-specific TCR breadth and depth rose significantly after two AZD1222 doses compared with day 0 and with MenACWY recipients.

CDR1 and CDR2 are drawn from the germline V gene: MDHEN, SYDVKM. From V the trimming removes 6 bases and from J it removes 7 bases, while the gene matches leave 10 bases of the junction unaccounted for. The CDR3 has 15 amino acids, counting the end cysteine and phenylalanine. Only the CDR3 DNA is retained, 45 bases long and in frame from the first base. Remarks on this clone: No cognate antigen has been identified for it. Base quality data are lacking; no much larger clone is found one base away.

What this sample's time point label stands for: baseline before first vaccination. The vaccinee samples were drawn from two UK trials, COV001 and COV002, one of which was a single-blind randomized controlled phase 2/3 trial testing AZD1222 (ChAdOx1 nCoV-19) in healthy adults. For TCRbeta chain sequencing, PBMC samples from trial participants were taken at day 0 and at day 28 after the second dose. The CDR3 regions of human TCRbeta chains were subjected to immunosequencing. As for how the authors treated the data: TCRs in the repertoires were compared against a reference library of SARS-CoV-2-specific TCRs that had been generated with the MIRA antigen-specificity platform. Breadth was defined as the fraction of unique TCRs that were SARS-CoV-2-associated. Depth was defined as the fraction of total T cells that were SARS-CoV-2-associated. Using the MIRA data, each spike-specific TCR was mapped to the spike region that the TCR reacts to and placed in a CD4 or CD8 class. Log10-transformed breadth and depth values were compared by one-way ANOVA with Sidak's multiple comparisons tests. TCRdb mirrors the immuneACCESS table, restricted to in-frame sequences. Some clones are absent from its copies; in checked studies, under half trace to an unresolved V gene, and the reason for the others is unknown. V, J and clone size reflect that table, while D and trimming were determined from the DNA. The sample table records 120,000 or so clones; less than 95% of these occur just once. The top ten hold approximately 7.6% of the sample.

The chain is made from TRBV28 and TRBJ1-5, with 9 junctional bases fitting TRBD1. Sequenced material: peripheral blood, taken on day 0 of AZD1222 vaccination. The TCR comes from an adult in good health. The sequenced DNA: TGTGCCAGCAGCCGAGGACAGGGGAAGGGGCAGCCCCAGCATTTT. It specifies CASSRGQGKGQPQHF.